This T cell receptor (beta chain) was found in a study of tumor and adjacent non-tumor tissue in lung cancer. Germline values: CDR1 SQVTM, CDR2 ANQGSEA. The CDR3 consists of 11 residues. As concerns this clonotype: An end of the junction does not agree with germline; a read error may underlie this.

RNA was extracted from bulk tissue without any cell sorting. A modified ARM-PCR protocol with three rounds of nested PCR amplified TCRbeta. TCRdb analysed the multiplex PCR reads with MiXCR anew, one entry per CDR3 protein. In the table there are some 120,000 distinct CDR3 sequences, approximately 66% of which are singletons. Sequencing used lung tumor tissue. The chain employs TRBV29-1 and TRBJ2-5; D is ambiguous. The source is a young man with non-small cell lung cancer. For the CDR3, the DNA is TGCAACGTTGATTTGGTGGGGATCCAGTACTTC. Translated, it gives CNVDLVGIQYF.